This T cell receptor beta chain came from a study of cytomegalovirus exposure and HLA in healthy donors (TCRdb year 2017). General notes on the study: In an earlier analysis of approximately 640 of the donors, 276 Gb of sequence data and 120 million or so unique TCR beta sequences from about 180 million T cells were reported. Among around 400 genotyped donors of the cohort, an average of 235,054 unique TCR beta nucleotide sequences were sequenced per donor, around 18% of them non-productive. The study was designed to test whether signatures of past pathogen exposure could be identified by cataloging public T cell receptors. Both class I and class II loci were covered by HLA typing, at four-digit resolution. A later analysis re-examined previously published TCR beta repertoires from just over 650 donors and added high-resolution HLA genotyping to investigate patterns of TCR occurrence. Typing coverage varied by locus: about 620-640 donors for A, B, C, DRB1 and DQB1; about 520 for DQA1; about 570 for DPA1; approximately 470 for DPB1. Alongside the repertoire data, information on donor age, sex, ethnicity and CMV serostatus was compiled. An early release covering 550 to 650 HLA-typed donors comprised about 300 gigabases of sequencing data and approximately 80 million unique TCR sequences. In a later genetic analysis, genome-wide SNP genotypes for about three fifths of the 666 donors were used, and that subset was treated as a discovery cohort. To predict cytomegalovirus infection status, the study combined high-throughput TCR immunosequencing, statistical association of individual TCRs with disease status, and machine learning. The T cell repertoires of several hundred subjects were profiled by immunosequencing and related to cytomegalovirus serostatus. All discovery cohort repertoires had been generated on a single sequencing platform. In addition to the first cohort of 650 to 800 subjects, a separate validation cohort of around 110 different subjects was used. An earlier analysis of some 600 of the donors applied high-throughput TCR beta sequencing to assess whether each TCR beta V gene segment acted as functional or pseudogenic. Among the roughly 400 genotyped donors, approximately 81% belonged to the genetic ancestry cluster associated with self-reported Caucasian donors. Rather than drawing on any new phenotypic data, the later analysis identified candidate immune exposures from TCR beta sequences and the way those sequences occurred across donors. Five DR-DQ haplotypes were handled as single units for association and clustering, since linkage in the cohort was strong. The full study reports these points: A later analysis found that most CMV-associated TCR beta chains appeared HLA-restricted, with HLA associations seemingly driven largely by CMV exposure. In a later genetic analysis, a missense DCLRE1C variant was associated with V-gene and J-gene trimming of TCR beta chains, and the association was replicated in an independent cohort. The cohort was sequenced for TCR beta chains only, and without alpha or paired-chain data the features that could be detected were limited. It was suggested by the authors that the approach could potentially be generalized to other disease states and immunological phenotypes. When HLA alleles, especially DR and DQ, strongly co-occurred, attributing TCR associations to individual alleles was difficult. The only immune exposure information available for the cohort was CMV serostatus. Linkage disequilibrium might explain the correlated functional status among segregating V segments, but an unknown experimental factor could not be ruled out. Cytomegalovirus status was reported to be diagnosed by the classifier with high specificity and sensitivity in both the original and validation cohorts. The sequencing pipeline was judged likely to have produced a cluster of highly shared sequence variants as a technical artifact. A few of the identified cytomegalovirus-associated TCR beta chains were confirmed in vitro to be specific for cytomegalovirus antigens. According to a later analysis, parvovirus B19, influenza, CMV and Epstein-Barr virus appeared linked to several top co-occurrence clusters. A further reported finding was that TCR beta sequences accurately predicted the HLA-A and HLA-B alleles for most subjects in the first cohort. About 17 rarely observed V segments, including chromosome 9 orphons, were excluded from the earlier analysis of several hundred of the donors because counts were too low. Compared with equally common non-associated chains, HLA-associated TCR beta chains in a later analysis were more clonally expanded and had lower generation probabilities. In a later analysis, the rate of TCR association differed among HLA loci, with DRB1 alleles having the most associated TCRs and HLA-C alleles having the fewest. The study listed over 150 TCR beta chains as associated with cytomegalovirus. Presence/absence analyses assumed roughly uniform sequencing depth across donors, an assumption that may not hold. Across donors, most TCR sequences were observed very rarely, whereas some public TCRs were present in many individuals. A later analysis associated roughly 17,000 TCR beta sequences with specific HLA alleles at a false discovery rate of 0.05. Compared with the approximately 700-donor mean, donors in an Asian-associated ancestry cluster had fewer N-insertions in productive TCRs, according to a later genetic analysis. In an earlier analysis of approximately 590 of the donors, most TCR beta V segments appeared in productive rearrangements about 90% or about 30% of the time, broadly matching IMGT annotations. Because some donors lacked HLA typing at each locus, the association tests relied only on the typed subset.

As for this clone: The specificity of this receptor is unknown. Per-base qualities were not stored, and no clone one base away is much larger.

The receptor library was made with the immunoSEQ multiplex PCR assay. For the multiplex PCR, a mixture combining 60 forward primers for TCR Vbeta segments and 13 reverse primers for TCR Jbeta segments was used. A multiplex PCR assay on genomic DNA amplified the CDR3 region of rearranged TCR beta genes. On the Illumina HiSeq System, the amplified TCR beta libraries were sequenced as 87-base-pair reads. As for the authors' bioinformatics: In a later analysis, 80 million or so unique TCR beta chains were counted across the roughly 670 repertoires, and around 10 million of these chains were shared by at least two donors. A nearest-neighbor algorithm error-corrected the raw reads and collapsed the reads into unique sequences, merging closely related sequences to remove PCR and sequencing errors. Alignment of CDR3 sequences to IMGT reference sequences was used to assign V, D and J gene segments. Each retained sequence needed at least a six-nucleotide match to both a V gene segment and a J gene segment. Rearrangements were called productive when the CDR3 lacked stop codons and stayed in frame with V and J; all others were non-productive. Following IMGT convention, CDR3 was defined as the stretch from the second conserved V-encoded cysteine to the conserved J-encoded phenylalanine. The earlier analysis of about 570 of the donors excluded any sequence lacking an unambiguous match to a single V gene segment. In an earlier analysis of approximately 550 of the donors, V segments were called functional above 56.7% productive rearrangements and were called segregating when the between-donor standard deviation exceeded 5%. A statistical classification framework was developed to diagnose cytomegalovirus status using the catalog of TCR beta chain sequences. In a later analysis, V and J genes were assigned by comparing TCR nucleotide sequences against IMGT/GENE-DB human TR gene sequences. In a later analysis, CDR3 sequences and most-parsimonious VDJ recombination scenarios were assigned using the TCRdist pipeline. In a later analysis, every TCR beta chain was defined by the combination of its CDR3 amino acid sequence and its V-gene family, and reads without a unique V-gene family were dropped. In a later analysis, fewer than 650 highly shared, low-generation-probability nucleotide sequences were removed to address suspected cross-contamination and a sequencing artifact. In a later analysis, a clonal expansion index was calculated for each public chain from normalized within-repertoire ranks of inferred template counts. In a later analysis, generation probabilities were computed using a VDJ recombination model fitted to out-of-frame rearrangements, and the results were checked against IGoR. In a later analysis, TCR-TCR, TCR-HLA and TCR-CMV co-occurrence was scored with hypergeometric tests, and a repertoire-size bias correction was applied to TCR pairs. A later analysis estimated false discovery rates by permuting HLA or CMV assignments 20 times. A later analysis grouped co-occurring TCRs with DBSCAN, adding TCRdist sequence similarity when clustering within HLA-allele-positive subsets. Co-occurrence clustering excluded repertoires with fewer than 30,000 or more than 120,000 public chains, plus five with anomalous nucleotide sharing. The clones in this table, taken by TCRdb from immuneACCESS, are in-frame only. Not every clone is retained; where verified, under half of the shortfall comes from an unresolved V gene, and the cause of the rest is unknown. V and J calls and clone size are as listed in that table; D and trimming were resolved from the DNA. The sample table records around 170,000 clones; 84% of these occur just once. Less than 0.4% of the sample is taken by the ten largest.

In total, approximately 690 healthy bone marrow donors made up the cohort. Cohort members were all nominally healthy when sampled, although unrecorded immune exposures were likely present. The donor was CMV seronegative and belonged to the group of 350 or so seronegative cohort members. Every donor gave a peripheral blood sample, and the peripheral blood mononuclear cells from that sample were used for TCR beta sequencing. Genomic DNA was extracted from the blood cell samples with the Qiagen DNeasy Blood Extraction Kit. The clonotype originates from a boy under 10 years old in good health and CMV-seronegative. Sequences were obtained from PBMCs.

The CDR3 region has the sequence CASSLTSGTSSYEQYF. In nucleotide form, the sequence is TGTGCCAGCAGCTTGACTAGCGGGACGAGCTCCTACGAGCAGTACTTC. The chain is assembled from TRBV7-6 and TRBJ2-7; 11 bases in the middle match TRBD2. Looking up the germline V gene yields CDR1 SGHVS and CDR2 FNYEAQ. Counted from cysteine to phenylalanine, this CDR3 has 16 amino acids. Just the 48-base CDR3 DNA is kept, in frame starting at base 1. At the junction V is shortened by 3 bases and J by 0 bases; bases outside the gene matches: 4.